This TCR beta chain was profiled in a study of radiotherapy plus CTLA-4 blockade in lung cancer (dated by TCRdb to the late 2010s). Regarding the research as a whole: Among the enrolled patients, around 17% had an objective response, and 25% to 35% reached disease control. Overall results and qualifications from the work: TCR clones derived from tumors expanded in peripheral blood after treatment with radiotherapy and ipilimumab. Increased serum interferon-beta after radiation, together with early dynamic changes in blood T cell clones, were reported to be the strongest predictors of response.

Library construction relied on the immunoSEQ multiplex PCR assay. TCRdb obtained this table from immuneACCESS and retained in-frame rearrangements with V and J assigned. These tables miss some clones; where compared with another copy, unresolved V genes account for less than half of the shortfall, and the remainder is unexplained. The sample table holds 35,000 to 40,000 clones, of which approximately 83% were seen once. Approximately 23% of the sample is taken by the ten largest. A note on this clone: Its antigen remains unidentified. Base qualities are not recorded, but no much larger clone differs from it by a single base.

The study tested focal radiation therapy combined with CTLA-4 blockade (ipilimumab) in patients with chemo-refractory metastatic non-small-cell lung cancer. The starting material was peripheral blood, obtained from a patient treated with radiotherapy plus ipilimumab. This clonotype was obtained from a human donor with non-small cell lung cancer whose response to radiotherapy plus ipilimumab could not be evaluated.

The CDR3 protein sequence reads: CSVLSPSGYEQYF. In nucleotide form, the sequence is TGCAGCGTTCTCTCACCCTCGGGATACGAGCAGTACTTC. This receptor chain uses TRBV29-1 and TRBJ2-7; TRBD2 is perhaps the D gene, given 5 matching bases. From the cysteine up to the phenylalanine, the CDR3 has a length of 13 residues. Solely the CDR3 DNA is kept, with 39 bases framed from the first base. Trimming takes 5 bases from V and 4 bases from J, and the germline ends sit 15 bases apart. CDR1 and CDR2 were assigned from the germline V gene as SQVTM and ANQGSEA.